Shown below are 16 T cell receptor beta chains from a single sample sequenced in a study of beta chain features in type 1 diabetes. Study findings and constraints: A moderate, significant TCRB CDR3 shortening appeared in type 1 diabetes across four CD4+ subsets.

Reverse transcription of all isolated RNA meant that expressed TCRB transcripts were sequenced. The table came from immunoSEQ multiplex PCR; TCRdb's copy has only in-frame clones and leaves some out. The profile covers tens of thousands of clones, with roughly 49% appearing a single time and around 0.72% taken by the ten largest. No antigen is known for these receptors. The specimen was central memory CD4+ T cells from blood. These receptors were obtained from a man aged 30-40 years with type 1 diabetes.

This clone was counted between two and nine times. The chain joins TRBV7-9 to TRBJ2-5; the D gene is possibly TRBD2 (7 bases). From germline, CDR1 is SEHNR and CDR2 FQNEAQ (reference sequence). Deletions cut 5 bases from V and 4 bases from J, with 20 bases between. This CDR3 has 16 residues. This CDR3 reads CASSEGGTGPVETQYF. CDR3 in DNA: TGTGCCAGCAGCGAGGGGGGGACCGGTCCGGTAGAGACCCAGTACTTC.

The sample holds a few counts of this clone. The CDR3 region has the DNA TGCGCCAGCAGCTTGGGCGTTACTAGCACAGATACGCAGTATTTT. Its protein is CASSLGVTSTDTQYF. The chain uses TRBV5-1 and TRBJ2-3, with D unresolved. Germline CDR1 is SGHRS and CDR2 is YFSETQ. This CDR3 is 15 amino acids long. Trimming pared 0 bases from V and 0 bases from J, leaving 8 bases between.

The rearrangement joins TRBV6-5 to TRBJ1-5; no clear D gene. Looked up from germline, CDR1 is MNHEY and CDR2 is SVGAGI. V was pared by 5 bases and J by 3 bases, with 8 bases between. This CDR3 contains 13 residues. The CDR3 bases are TGTGCCAGCAGTCCAGGTTACAATCAGCCCCAGCATTTT. Translating gives CASSPGYNQPQHF.

The chain uses TRBV9 and TRBJ2-1; possible D gene TRBD1, 5 bases. V was pared by 5 bases and J by 6 bases, with 18 bases between. Germline CDR1 reads SGDLS; CDR2 reads YYNGEE. The CDR3 totals 15 residues. DNA of the CDR3: TGTGCCAGCAGTTCGAACCCGGATAGGGGCAATGAGCAGTTCTTC. Translating it yields CASSSNPDRGNEQFF.

This clone showed up just a few times. This chain uses TRBV30 with TRBJ1-1; the D is unclear. This CDR3 has 13 residues. Germline V gene sequence: CDR1 GTSNPN, CDR2 SVGIG (reference sequence). Trimming removed 0 bases from V and 4 bases from J, with 9 bases in between. The CDR3, as DNA: TGTGCCTGGAGTGTACAGCGGGGCACTGAAGCTTTCTTT. It specifies CAWSVQRGTEAFF.

The chain uses TRBV2 and TRBJ1-2; TRBD1 aligns across 8 bases. CDR3 length: 14 residues. The germline CDR1 and CDR2 sequences are SNHLY and FYNNEI. V was pared by 6 bases and J by 3 bases, with 6 bases of the junction left unmatched. CDR3 sequence reads: CASRLQGADYGYTF. The CDR3 coding sequence is TGTGCCAGCAGGTTGCAGGGGGCGGACTATGGCTACACCTTC.

This chain connects TRBV30 to TRBJ1-6; D may be TRBD1 (6 bases). Trimming took 3 bases from V and 10 from J, leaving 16 bases between them. CDR1 and CDR2 (germline): GTSNPN, SVGIG (reference sequence). This CDR3 contains 14 residues. Here the CDR3 DNA reads TGTGCCTGGAGCGGGGACAATTCACAGTCACCCCTCCACTTT. This encodes CAWSGDNSQSPLHF.

This chain connects TRBV5-1 to TRBJ2-7; D not certain. The CDR3 extends over 15 amino acids. Trimming removed 3 bases at V and 0 bases at J, with 13 bases between. Germline loops: CDR1 SGHRS, CDR2 YFSETQ. CDR3 sequence (DNA): TGCGCCAGCAGCTCCGGATCCTGGAGCTCCTACGAGCAGTACTTC. Protein sequence: CASSSGSWSSYEQYF.

The gene calls are TRBV29-1 and TRBJ1-2; 7 bases are shared with TRBD1. The CDR3 is 15 residues long. Germline CDR1 reads SQVTM; CDR2 reads ANQGSEA. V shed 1 base and J 8 bases; nucleotides not matched to a gene: 13. The CDR3 bases are TGCAGCGTTGAAGGAAACCCGGGACAGATCATGGGCTACACCTTC. Translating gives CSVEGNPGQIMGYTF. The variable domain in full, with the rest retrieved from reference TRBV29-1 and TRBJ1-2, is SAVISQKPSRDICQRGTSLTIQCQVDSQVTMMFWYRQQPGQSLTLIATANQGSEATYESGFVIDKFPISRPNLTFSTLTVSNMSPEDSSIYLCSVEGNPGQIMGYTFGSGTRLTVV.

Points on this clone: This same CDR3 is encoded by further DNA sequences in the sample. V is TRBV18 and J is TRBJ1-5; tentative D call: TRBD1 (5 bases). Between the trimmed V and J ends, which lost 2 bases and 5 bases, there was a span of 7 bases. The CDR3 contains 13 residues. Germline-derived CDR1 and CDR2 are KGHSH and LQKENI. The CDR3 DNA sequence: TGTGCCAGCTCACCAGGGGGGGATCAGCCCCAGCATTTT. It is translated as CASSPGGDQPQHF. The variable domain in full, completed from reference TRBV18 and TRBJ1-5, reads NAGVMQNPRHLVRRRGQEARLRCSPMKGHSHVYWYRQLPEEGLKFMVYLQKENIIDESGMPKERFSAEFPKEGPSILRIQQVVRGDSAAYFCASSPGGDQPQHFGDGTRLSIL.

The chain uses TRBV7-9 and TRBJ2-7, with D possibly being TRBD2 (6 bases). The germline gives CDR1 SEHNR, CDR2 FQNEAQ (reference sequence). Trimming removed 4 bases from V and 0 bases from J, with 22 bases in between. CDR3 length equals 18 residues. CDR3 bases: TGTGCCAGCAGCTACCCGGTGGGGGGTTTCCCCAGCTCCTACGAGCAGTACTTC. This translates into CASSYPVGGFPSSYEQYF. The complete variable domain, with remaining parts taken from reference TRBV7-9 and TRBJ2-7, reads DTGVSQNPRHKITKRGQNVTFRCDPISEHNRLYWYRQTLGQGPEFLTYFQNEAQLEKSRLLSDRFSAERPKGSFSTLEIQRTEQGDSAMYLCASSYPVGGFPSSYEQYFGPGTRLTVT.

This clone came up a few times. The chain links TRBV12-5 to TRBJ1-5, with 9 bases that match TRBD1. Trimming at V came to 7 bases and at J to 4 bases, leaving 11 bases not matched to a gene. Germline assignment: CDR1 LGHNT and CDR2 FRNRAP. This CDR3 has 16 residues. DNA for the CDR3: TGTGCTAGTGCCTTGGGACAGGGAAAAGGAAATCAGCCCCAGCATTTT. This encodes CASALGQGKGNQPQHF.

This clone showed up just a few times. This chain connects TRBV7-6 to TRBJ1-1; possibly TRBD1 for D (6 bases). The CDR3 is 14 residues long. V lost 6 bases to trimming and J lost 5 bases, with 16 bases between them. Germline V gene sequence: CDR1 SGHVS, CDR2 FNYEAQ. The CDR3 protein is CASSQQGPRTEAFF. The CDR3 nucleotides read TGTGCCAGCAGTCAACAGGGCCCGAGAACTGAAGCTTTCTTT.

The chain links TRBV4-2 to TRBJ2-7; 11 bases map to TRBD2. From germline, CDR1 is LGHNA and CDR2 YNFKEQ. The ends lost 1 base at V and 5 bases at J; junction bases unmatched: 4. The CDR3 runs to 15 residues. The DNA of the CDR3 is TGTGCCAGCAGCCAAGCTACTAGCGGGAGTAACGAGCAGTACTTC. It codes for CASSQATSGSNEQYF.

This sequence joins TRBV7-2 and TRBJ2-1, with 12 bases aligning to TRBD2. Germline CDR1 and CDR2: SGHTA and FQGNSA. This CDR3 is built from 15 residues. V lost 4 bases, J lost 8 bases, and 6 bases stayed unmatched. The CDR3 DNA reads TGTGCCAGCAGCTACCTAGCGGGAGGGGGGTATGAGCAGTTCTTC. Protein: CASSYLAGGGYEQFF.

The chain couples TRBV29-1 to TRBJ1-1, with a possible D match to TRBD1 (5 bases). The CDR3 runs 12 residues. Germline CDR1 SQVTM, CDR2 ANQGSEA. With 3 bases removed from V and 5 bases from J, the gap between germline ends came to 10 bases. The CDR3 bases are TGCAGCGTTGATCAGGGAGGGACTGAAGCTTTCTTT. This sequence encodes CSVDQGGTEAFF.